Reported below is one TCR beta chain. Researchers ran the PCR with 60 Vbeta and 13 Jbeta primers. TCRdb's copy holds only in-frame clones and misses some; the assay was immunoSEQ multiplex PCR. The sample carries approximately 150,000 clones, approximately 80% recorded once. The record originates from a study of cytomegalovirus exposure and HLA in healthy donors. The CDR3 loop spans 15 amino acids. Germline CDR1 is MNHNS and CDR2 is SASEGT. Between the trimmed V and J ends, which lost 2 bases and 0 bases, there was a span of 8 bases. The receptor was isolated from a man aged 18 to 29 in good health and CMV-seronegative. The V gene is TRBV6-1, the J gene TRBJ1-5, with D unclear. What was sequenced was PBMCs. CDR3: CASSESLYSNQPQHF. The CDR3 nucleotides are TGTGCCAGCAGTGAATCCCTTTATAGCAATCAGCCCCAGCATTTT.